The text below deals with one T cell receptor beta chain. Its target is not known. With 60 Vbeta and 13 Jbeta primers, the PCR was carried out. The data were produced by immunoSEQ multiplex PCR, yet TCRdb's version contains in-frame clones alone and is incomplete. The sample has 140,000 to 150,000 clones, approximately 84% seen once. This sample is part of a study of cytomegalovirus exposure and HLA in healthy donors. Turning to the study itself: A data release that came early held approximately 92 million unique TCRs from HLA-typed donors. General study results and limits: Previous analysis showed most TCR beta V segments were productive about 87% or about 30% of the time. The study put 150 to 200 TCR beta chains on its list as cytomegalovirus-associated. For cytomegalovirus status, the classifier reportedly gave diagnoses with high specificity and sensitivity.

The CDR3 runs 14 residues. Germline V gives CDR1 MDHEN, CDR2 SYDVKM. The V gene lost 7 bases and the J gene lost 4 bases, with 15 bases spanning the gap. Sequences were obtained from PBMCs. The receptor was derived from a woman aged 60-75 years in good health and CMV-seropositive. The rearrangement uses TRBV28 and TRBJ2-3; possibly TRBD1 for D (6 bases). The CDR3 DNA reads TGTGCCAGCACCCTGAGACAGGCATCAGATACGCAGTATTTT. Amino acid sequence: CASTLRQASDTQYF.